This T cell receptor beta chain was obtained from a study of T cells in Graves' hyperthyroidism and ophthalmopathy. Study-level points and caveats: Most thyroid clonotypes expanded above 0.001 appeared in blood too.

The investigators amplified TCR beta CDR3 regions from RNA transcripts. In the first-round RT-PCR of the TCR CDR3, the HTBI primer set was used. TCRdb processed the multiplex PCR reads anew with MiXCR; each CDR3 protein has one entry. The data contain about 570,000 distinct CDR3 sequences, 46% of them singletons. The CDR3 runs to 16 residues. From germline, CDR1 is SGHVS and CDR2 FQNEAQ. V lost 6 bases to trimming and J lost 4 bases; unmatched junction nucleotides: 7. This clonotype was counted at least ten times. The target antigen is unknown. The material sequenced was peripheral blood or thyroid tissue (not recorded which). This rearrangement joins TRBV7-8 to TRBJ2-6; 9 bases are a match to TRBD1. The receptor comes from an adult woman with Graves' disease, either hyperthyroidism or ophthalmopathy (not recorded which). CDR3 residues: CASSPTGGEGANVLTF. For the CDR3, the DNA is TGTGCCAGCAGTCCCACAGGGGGCGAAGGGGCCAACGTCCTGACTTTC.